This T cell receptor (beta chain) was sequenced during a study of T cell changes during pregnancy in multiple sclerosis. There are 14 residues in the CDR3. Germline V gene data show CDR1 as SGHDN and CDR2 as FVKESK. Trimming removed 0 bases at V and 4 bases at J, with 8 bases between. The repertoire was sequenced with immunoSEQ multiplex PCR; TCRdb's copy has only in-frame clones and lacks some. The sample carries 100,000 or so clones, about nine tenths recorded once. The TCR sequence derives from a female donor in good health, enrolled as a control in a pregnancy study. The rearrangement uses TRBV14 and TRBJ2-3; D not resolved. The sample here was peripheral blood, taken in the second trimester of pregnancy. CDR3 amino acids: CASSQDYLPDTQYF. In DNA, the CDR3 is TGTGCCAGCAGCCAAGATTACTTGCCAGATACGCAGTATTTT.